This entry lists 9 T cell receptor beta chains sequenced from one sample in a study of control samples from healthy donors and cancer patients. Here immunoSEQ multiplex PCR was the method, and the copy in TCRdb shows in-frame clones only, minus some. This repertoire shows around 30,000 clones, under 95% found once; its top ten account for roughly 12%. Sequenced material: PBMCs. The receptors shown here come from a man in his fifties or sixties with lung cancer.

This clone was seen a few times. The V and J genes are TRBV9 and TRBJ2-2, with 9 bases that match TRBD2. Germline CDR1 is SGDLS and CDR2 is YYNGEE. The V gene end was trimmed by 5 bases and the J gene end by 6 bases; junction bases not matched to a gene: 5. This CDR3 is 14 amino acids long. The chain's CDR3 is CASRGLAASGELFF. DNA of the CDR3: TGTGCCAGCAGGGGACTAGCAGCGTCCGGGGAGCTGTTTTTT.

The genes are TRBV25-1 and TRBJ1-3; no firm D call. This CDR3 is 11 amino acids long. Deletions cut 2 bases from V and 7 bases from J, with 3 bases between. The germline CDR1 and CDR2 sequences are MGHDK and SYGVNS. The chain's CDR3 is CASSEINTIYF. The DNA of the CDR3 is TGTGCCAGCAGTGAAATTAACACCATATATTTT.

The CDR3 here is CASSRRGGSLLEQFF. The CDR3 coding sequence is TGTGCCAGCAGTCGTCGGGGGGGTTCCTTATTAGAGCAGTTCTTC. The J gene is TRBJ2-1, the V gene TRBV6-2 or TRBV6-3, with 8 bases aligning to TRBD2. There are 15 residues in the CDR3. J was trimmed by 10 bases and V by 5 bases; bases with no gene match: 13. CDR1 and CDR2 from the germline V gene are MNHEY and SVGEGT.

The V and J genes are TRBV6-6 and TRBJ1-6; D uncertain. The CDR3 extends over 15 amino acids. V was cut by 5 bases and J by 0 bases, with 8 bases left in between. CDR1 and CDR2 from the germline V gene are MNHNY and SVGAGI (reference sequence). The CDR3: CASSVPSSYNSPLHF. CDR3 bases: TGTGCCAGCAGTGTCCCAAGCTCCTATAATTCACCCCTCCACTTT.

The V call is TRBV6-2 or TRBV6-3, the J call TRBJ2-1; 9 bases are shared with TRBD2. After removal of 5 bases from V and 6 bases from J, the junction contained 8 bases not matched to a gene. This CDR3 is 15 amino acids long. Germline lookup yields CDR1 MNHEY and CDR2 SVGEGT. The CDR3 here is CASSLLAGHRNEQFF. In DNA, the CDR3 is TGTGCCAGCAGTCTTCTAGCGGGACACCGCAATGAGCAGTTCTTC.

The CDR3 loop is CAISESGGEDTQYF. The CDR3 DNA reads as TGTGCCATCAGTGAGTCAGGGGGAGAGGATACGCAGTATTTT. This chain connects TRBV10-3 to TRBJ2-3; D perhaps matches TRBD1 (6 bases). Germline V gene data show CDR1 as ENHRY and CDR2 as SYGVKD. The CDR3 covers 14 residues. V shed 0 bases and J shed 6 bases, with 10 bases lying between them.

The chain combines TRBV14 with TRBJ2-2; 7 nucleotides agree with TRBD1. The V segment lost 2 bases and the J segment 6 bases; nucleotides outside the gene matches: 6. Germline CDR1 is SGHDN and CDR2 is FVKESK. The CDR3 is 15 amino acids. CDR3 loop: CASSQWTGNAGELFF. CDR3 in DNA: TGTGCCAGCAGCCAATGGACAGGAAACGCCGGGGAGCTGTTTTTT.

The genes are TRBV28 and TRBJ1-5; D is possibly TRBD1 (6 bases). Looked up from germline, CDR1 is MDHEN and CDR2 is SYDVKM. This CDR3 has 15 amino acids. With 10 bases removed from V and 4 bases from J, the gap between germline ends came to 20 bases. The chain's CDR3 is CATKGGSSQNQPQHF. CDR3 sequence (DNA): TGTGCCACAAAAGGGGGAAGTTCCCAAAATCAGCCCCAGCATTTT.

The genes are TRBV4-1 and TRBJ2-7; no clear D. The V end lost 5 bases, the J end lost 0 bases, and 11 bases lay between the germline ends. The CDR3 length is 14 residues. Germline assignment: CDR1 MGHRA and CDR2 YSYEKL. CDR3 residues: CASSERAISYEQYF. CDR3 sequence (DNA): TGCGCCAGCAGCGAACGGGCGATCTCCTACGAGCAGTACTTC.